This TCR beta chain was identified during a study of cytomegalovirus exposure and HLA in healthy donors. Findings and caveats of the study: Published work reported that the classifier diagnosed cytomegalovirus status with high specificity and sensitivity. Cytomegalovirus association was assigned to around 150 TCR beta chains. Rare sequences made up most TCRs, while some public TCRs were found in many donors.

The method was immunoSEQ multiplex PCR; TCRdb's version includes in-frame clones alone and lacks a portion of them. Of 100,000 to 150,000 clones listed, approximately 92% are singletons. Trimming removed 3 bases at V and 0 bases at J, with 6 bases between. The germline V gene encodes CDR1 SGDLS and CDR2 YYNGEE. The CDR3 extends over 13 amino acids. The table lists this clone with a count of one. Antigen specificity is unknown. The chain carries TRBV9 and TRBJ1-1; unclear D gene. The receptor was isolated from a woman aged 18-29 years in good health and CMV-seronegative. The sample consisted of PBMCs. CDR3 DNA sequence: TGTGCCAGCAGCGCAACACTGAACACTGAAGCTTTCTTT. Residues: CASSATLNTEAFF.